This record covers a single TCR beta chain. The sample originates from a study of blood T cell repertoires in COVID-19. The Seattle site enrolled patients during active infection and followed them longitudinally. TCRdb keeps only in-frame clones here, not all; method: immunoSEQ multiplex PCR. There are about 130,000 clones in the sample; roughly 72% occur only once, and around 6% lies in the top ten. Germline V lookup: CDR1 GTSNPN, CDR2 SVGIG (reference sequence). The germline V and J ends were trimmed by 5 bases and 4 bases, with 11 bases remaining between them. The CDR3 totals 12 residues. This sequence was found in an elderly man with COVID-19, enrolled during active disease. The specimen sequenced was peripheral blood. This chain uses TRBV30 with TRBJ1-2; D not certain. Written as DNA, the CDR3 is TGTGCCTGGGGAGGATACACCTATGGCTACACCTTC. Its translation: CAWGGYTYGYTF.